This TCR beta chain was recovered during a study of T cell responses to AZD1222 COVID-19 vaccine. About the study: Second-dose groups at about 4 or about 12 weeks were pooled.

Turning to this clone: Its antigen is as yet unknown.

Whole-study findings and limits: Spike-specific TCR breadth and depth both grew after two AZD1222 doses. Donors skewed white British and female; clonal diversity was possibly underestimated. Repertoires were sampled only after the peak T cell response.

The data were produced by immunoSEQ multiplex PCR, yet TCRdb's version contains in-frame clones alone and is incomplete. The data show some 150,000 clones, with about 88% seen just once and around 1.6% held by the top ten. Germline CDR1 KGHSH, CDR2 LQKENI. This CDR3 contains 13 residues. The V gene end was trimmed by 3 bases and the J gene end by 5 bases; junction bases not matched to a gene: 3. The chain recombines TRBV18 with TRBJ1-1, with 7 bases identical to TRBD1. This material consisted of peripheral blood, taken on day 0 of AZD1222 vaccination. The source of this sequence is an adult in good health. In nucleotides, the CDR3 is TGTGCCAGCTCACCGACAGGGTGGACTGAAGCTTTCTTT. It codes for CASSPTGWTEAFF.